A single sample gave rise to the 14 T cell receptor beta chains below, sequenced in a study of blood T cell repertoires in COVID-19. Libraries were prepared by immunoSEQ multiplex PCR; TCRdb keeps only in-frame clonotypes and omits some of them. The sample holds a few hundred thousand clones, 85% to 90% seen once. Sequencing was done on a sample of peripheral blood. Receptors originate from a woman between 50 and 59 years old with acute or convalescent COVID-19.

The chain is built from TRBV29-1 and TRBJ2-1, with D perhaps matching TRBD2 (5 bases). The CDR3 totals 13 residues. Trimming stripped 4 bases from V and 3 bases from J, with 10 bases between. CDR1 is SQVTM and CDR2 is ANQGSEA in the germline V gene. CDR3 in DNA: TGCAGCGTTGTGGAGGTTCTCTACAATGAGCAGTTCTTC. As protein: CSVVEVLYNEQFF.

This clone came up once. This sequence joins TRBV27 and TRBJ2-3; no clear D gene. The CDR3 extends over 9 amino acids. V was clipped by 6 bases and J by 7 bases, with 2 bases between them. CDR1 and CDR2 (germline): MNHEY, SMNVEV (reference sequence). The CDR3 DNA reads as TGTGCCAGCAGCAATACGCAGTATTTT. It is translated as CASSNTQYF.

The V and J genes are TRBV6-5 and TRBJ2-1; TRBD2 aligns across 12 bases. V lost 0 bases to trimming and J lost 8 bases; unmatched junction nucleotides: 5. The CDR3 totals 16 residues. CDR1 is MNHEY, CDR2 SVGAGI, per germline. The CDR3 coding sequence is TGTGCCAGCAGTTACTCGACTAGCGGGGGAAAGGATGAGCAGTTCTTC. This sequence encodes CASSYSTSGGKDEQFF.

This sequence joins TRBV2 and TRBJ2-7; tentative D call: TRBD1 (6 bases). The CDR3 length is 15 residues. The germline V gene has CDR1 SNHLY and CDR2 FYNNEI. V dropped 5 bases and J dropped 5 bases, with 19 bases sitting between them. This CDR3 is CASSTNRENADEQYF. For the CDR3, the DNA is TGTGCCAGCAGTACAAACAGGGAAAACGCTGACGAGCAGTACTTC.

J is TRBJ2-7 and V is TRBV27; 9 bases fit TRBD2. Germline lookup yields CDR1 MNHEY and CDR2 SMNVEV (reference sequence). This CDR3 contains 15 residues. With 8 bases clipped from V and 6 bases from J, the junction kept 14 bases outside the gene matches. As DNA, the CDR3 is TGTGCCAGCTCCGATCAAAGGCGGGGGGGCCTCGAGCAGTACTTC. The encoded protein is CASSDQRRGGLEQYF.

This sequence joins TRBV5-6 and TRBJ2-1, with 8 bases fitting TRBD2. The germline V gene encodes CDR1 SGHDT and CDR2 YYEEEE. CDR3 length equals 16 residues. The V segment lost 0 bases and the J segment 6 bases; nucleotides outside the gene matches: 8. This CDR3 reads CASSLVKLAGGNEQFF. The CDR3 nucleotides read TGTGCCAGCAGCTTGGTGAAGTTGGCGGGGGGCAATGAGCAGTTCTTC.

This sequence joins TRBV11-1 and TRBJ2-4; tentative D call: TRBD2 (6 bases). Trimming stripped 4 bases from V and 8 bases from J, with 15 bases between. From germline, CDR1 is SGHAT and CDR2 FQDESV (reference sequence). This CDR3 has 14 amino acids. In DNA form, the CDR3 reads TGTGCCAGCAGCTGGGGCCGGGGAGGCGACATTCAGTACTTC. This encodes CASSWGRGGDIQYF.

This clone has a handful of counts. This chain joins TRBV7-9 and TRBJ1-1, with D hard to call. Germline V CDR1 and CDR2: SEHNR, FQNEAQ (reference sequence). The CDR3 covers 14 residues. Trimming shortened V by 5 bases and J by 6 bases, and 16 bases separated the two germline ends. CDR3 region: CASSRSREVAEAFF. CDR3 DNA: TGTGCCAGCAGCCGCAGCCGGGAGGTTGCTGAAGCTTTCTTT.

The chain recombines TRBV11-2 with TRBJ2-3; D might be TRBD2 (5 bases). In germline, CDR1 is SGHAT, CDR2 FQNNGV. V was shortened by 6 bases and J by 2 bases, with 18 bases between the two germline ends. This CDR3 region has 16 residues. CDR3 sequence reads: CASRFSLAGVTDTQYF. CDR3 in DNA: TGTGCCAGCAGATTCAGCCTAGCCGGGGTCACAGATACGCAGTATTTT.

The rearrangement uses TRBV4-3 and TRBJ2-7; 8 bases map to TRBD2. V shed 6 bases and J 0 bases; nucleotides not matched to a gene: 7. Germline V lookup: CDR1 LGHNA, CDR2 YSLEER. CDR3 length: 15 residues. CDR3 coding DNA: TGCGCCAGCAGACCGAGACTAGCGCACTCCTACGAGCAGTACTTC. Translation gives CASRPRLAHSYEQYF.

Regarding this clone: Other nucleotide sequences in the sample specify the same CDR3. The chain joins TRBV6-2 or TRBV6-3 to TRBJ1-1; no clear D. The germline CDR1 and CDR2 sequences are MNHEY and SVGEGT. V dropped 0 bases and J dropped 5 bases, with 7 bases sitting between them. The CDR3 sequence is 13 residues long. The CDR3 DNA is TGTGCCAGCAGTTACTCGACGGGGACTGAAGCTTTCTTT. Translating gives CASSYSTGTEAFF.

CDR3 sequence: CASSYSASQKYGYTF. The CDR3 nucleotides are TGTGCCAGCAGTTACTCGGCTTCGCAGAAATATGGCTACACCTTC. The V gene is TRBV6-2 or TRBV6-3, the J gene TRBJ1-2, with unresolved D. This CDR3 comprises 15 residues. Trimming removed 0 bases at V and 5 bases at J, with 13 bases between. The V gene's germline CDR1 is MNHEY and CDR2 SVGEGT.

The rearrangement joins TRBV6-4 to TRBJ2-2; D not resolved. Germline lookup yields CDR1 MRHNA and CDR2 SNTAGT. The CDR3 spans 16 residues. Trimming removed 3 bases from V and 1 base from J, with 12 bases in between. The CDR3 region has the DNA TGTGCCAGCAGTGATGCACAGAGTGGGAACACCGGGGAGCTGTTTTTT. Translation: CASSDAQSGNTGELFF.

Only one count was recorded for this clone. The genes are TRBV6-1 and TRBJ2-5; 11 bases line up with TRBD2. Germline CDR1 and CDR2: MNHNS and SASEGT. This CDR3 has 19 residues. J gave up 5 bases and V 0 bases, and 14 bases lay outside the gene matches. CDR3 DNA sequence: TGTGCCAGCAGTGAAGCTCCCCTCTCACTAGCGGGAGTCGGGGAGACCCAGTACTTC. This gives the protein CASSEAPLSLAGVGETQYF.